Listed below are T cell receptor beta chains from one sample, sequenced in a study of radiotherapy plus CTLA-4 blockade in lung cancer. Assay: immunoSEQ multiplex PCR; the TCRdb copy retains only in-frame clones and omits some. The table lists about 90,000 clones, about 83% of them singletons. The sample consisted of peripheral blood, taken from a patient treated with radiotherapy plus ipilimumab. The receptors here all came from a human donor with non-small cell lung cancer that progressed on radiotherapy plus ipilimumab. Each CDR3 is given with its conserved first and last residue. The D gene is left open where the match is weak. Part of the rows lack a size; the others show once, few, many or a class for expanded clones.

>.|.|TRBJ2-4|TRBV25-1
TGTGCCAGCAGTGAGATGGGTTTCGGAGACATTCAGTACTTC
CASSEMGFGDIQYF
>.|.|TRBJ2-7|TRBV25-1
TGTGCCAGCAGTGGACAAAATACCTACGAGCAGTACTTC
CASSGQNTYEQYF
>.|.|TRBJ2-7|TRBV5-8
TGTGCCAGCAGCTTTAAGTGGGGACCCCACGAGCAGTACTTC
CASSFKWGPHEQYF
>.|.|TRBJ1-2|TRBV5-1
TGCGCCAGCAGCCCGGAGGCGGGTAACTATGGCTACACCTTC
CASSPEAGNYGYTF
>.|.|TRBJ1-1|TRBV5-8
TGTGCCAGCAGTTTCATAGCGGGTGCCACTGAAGCTTTCTTT
CASSFIAGATEAFF
>.|.|TRBJ1-5|TRBV10-3
TGTGCCATCAGTGAGGGTAGGGAAAGGAGCAATCAGCCCCAGCATTTT
CAISEGRERSNQPQHF
>.|TRBD1|TRBJ2-3|TRBV6-5
TGTGCCAGCAGTTGGGGACAGGGGCTTGATACGCAGTATTTT
CASSWGQGLDTQYF
>.|.|TRBJ1-1|TRBV18
TGTGCCAGCTCACCAACCGAGGGGGGCGTAACTGAAGCTTTCTTT
CASSPTEGGVTEAFF
>.|TRBD2|TRBJ2-2|TRBV18
TGTGCCAGCTCATCCAGGACTAGCGGCAACACCGGGGAGCTGTTTTTT
CASSSRTSGNTGELFF
>few|.|TRBJ2-3|TRBV4-1
TGCGCCAGCAGCCAAGCCCCCACAGATACGCAGTATTTT
CASSQAPTDTQYF
>.|.|TRBJ1-3|TRBV10-3
TGTGCCATCAGTGATGGGGTTGGGGGAAACACCATATATTTT
CAISDGVGGNTIYF
>.|.|TRBJ1-2|TRBV9
TGTGCCAGCAGCGTACCTCGGGTGGTCCACGTGTATGGCTACACCTTC
CASSVPRVVHVYGYTF
>.|.|TRBJ1-2|TRBV5-1
TGCGCCAGCAGCTCGACAGGAGGCAACTATGGCTACACCTTC
CASSSTGGNYGYTF